Listed below are T cell receptor beta chains from one sample, sequenced in a study of memory CD4+ T cells and cytomegalovirus serostatus. The data were produced by immunoSEQ multiplex PCR, yet TCRdb's version contains in-frame clones alone and is incomplete. The data show 65,000 to 95,000 clones, less than 90% seen once. The sample consisted of memory CD4+ T cells from blood. Receptors originate from an adult in good health and CMV-seronegative. Both conserved end residues are part of each CDR3. Each record gives: clone size, V gene, J gene, D gene, CDR3 protein, CDR3 DNA. The D gene is left open where the match is weak. Clone size is stated in some rows and not others, as once, few, many or a class when expanded.

clone size: few; V gene: TRBV5-1; J gene: TRBJ1-1; D gene: TRBD1; CDR3 protein: CASSGTGEGRNTEAFF; CDR3 DNA: TGCGCCAGCAGCGGGACAGGGGAAGGTAGGAACACTGAAGCTTTCTTT
clone size: NA; V gene: TRBV18; J gene: TRBJ1-4; D gene: NA; CDR3 protein: CASSAQPDSSYEKLFF; CDR3 DNA: TGTGCCAGCTCAGCCCAACCGGATTCATCATACGAAAAACTGTTTTTT
clone size: NA; V gene: TRBV7-2; J gene: TRBJ2-2; D gene: NA; CDR3 protein: CASSLRRGWTGELFF; CDR3 DNA: TGTGCCAGCAGCTTAAGGCGAGGGTGGACCGGGGAGCTGTTTTTT
clone size: NA; V gene: TRBV11-1; J gene: TRBJ1-6; D gene: NA; CDR3 protein: CASSLGHENSPLHF; CDR3 DNA: TGTGCCAGCAGCTTAGGGCATGAGAATTCACCCCTCCACTTT
clone size: NA; V gene: TRBV5-1; J gene: TRBJ1-1; D gene: NA; CDR3 protein: CASSLGWGQNTEAFF; CDR3 DNA: TGCGCCAGCAGCTTGGGTTGGGGACAGAACACTGAAGCTTTCTTT
clone size: NA; V gene: TRBV14; J gene: TRBJ2-7; D gene: TRBD2; CDR3 protein: CASSQVAGAYEQYF; CDR3 DNA: TGTGCCAGCAGCCAAGTAGCGGGAGCCTACGAGCAGTACTTC
clone size: NA; V gene: TRBV5-1; J gene: TRBJ1-2; D gene: NA; CDR3 protein: CASSLTTAGETGYTF; CDR3 DNA: TGCGCCAGCAGCTTGACAACGGCGGGAGAGACGGGCTACACCTTC
clone size: NA; V gene: TRBV15; J gene: TRBJ1-2; D gene: NA; CDR3 protein: CATSRERAGASYGYTF; CDR3 DNA: TGTGCCACCAGCAGAGAGAGGGCAGGGGCTAGCTATGGCTACACCTTC
clone size: once; V gene: TRBV11-3; J gene: TRBJ2-5; D gene: NA; CDR3 protein: CASSLYSGTEETQYF; CDR3 DNA: TGTGCCAGCAGCTTATACAGCGGGACAGAAGAGACCCAGTACTTC
clone size: NA; V gene: TRBV16; J gene: TRBJ1-5; D gene: NA; CDR3 protein: CASSQSLGGRGATYSQPQHF; CDR3 DNA: TGTGCCAGCAGCCAATCCCTGGGAGGCAGGGGAGCGACTTATAGTCAGCCCCAGCATTTT
clone size: NA; V gene: TRBV10-3; J gene: TRBJ1-6; D gene: NA; CDR3 protein: CAISESGQNSPLHF; CDR3 DNA: TGTGCCATCAGTGAGTCGGGACAAAATTCACCCCTCCACTTT
clone size: NA; V gene: TRBV7-3; J gene: TRBJ2-3; D gene: TRBD2; CDR3 protein: CASSSGGQGLARTDTQYF; CDR3 DNA: TGTGCCAGCAGCTCGGGGGGTCAAGGTCTAGCTCGCACAGATACGCAGTATTTT
clone size: NA; V gene: TRBV19; J gene: TRBJ1-2; D gene: NA; CDR3 protein: CASSTTSLVGYTF; CDR3 DNA: TGTGCCAGTAGTACCACAAGCTTGGTTGGCTACACCTTC
clone size: NA; V gene: TRBV30; J gene: TRBJ1-2; D gene: TRBD1; CDR3 protein: CAWTPGQGTSGYTF; CDR3 DNA: TGTGCCTGGACCCCAGGACAGGGAACAAGTGGCTACACCTTC
clone size: NA; V gene: TRBV4-1; J gene: TRBJ2-7; D gene: TRBD2; CDR3 protein: CASSQVYTSGGTYEQYF; CDR3 DNA: TGCGCCAGCAGCCAGGTTTATACTAGCGGGGGTACTTACGAGCAGTACTTC
clone size: few; V gene: TRBV4-2; J gene: TRBJ1-2; D gene: NA; CDR3 protein: CASSQETYAEYGYTF; CDR3 DNA: TGTGCCAGCAGCCAAGAAACCTACGCAGAGTATGGCTACACCTTC
clone size: once; V gene: TRBV4-2; J gene: TRBJ1-1; D gene: TRBD1; CDR3 protein: CASSRSTLGQAVSEAFF; CDR3 DNA: TGTGCCAGCAGCCGCTCGACTTTAGGACAGGCCGTTTCGGAAGCTTTCTTT